Below are 4 T cell receptor beta chains sequenced from a single sample in a study of T cell responses to AZD1222 COVID-19 vaccine. Libraries were prepared by immunoSEQ multiplex PCR; TCRdb keeps only in-frame clonotypes and omits some of them. The sample has approximately 140,000 clones, about nine tenths seen once; the top ten hold 3.4%. The sample here was peripheral blood, taken on day 0 of AZD1222 vaccination. The receptor set was obtained from an adult in good health.

This chain uses TRBV11-2 with TRBJ1-6; D unclear. V was cut by 2 bases and J by 10 bases, with 6 bases left in between. The CDR3 is 12 amino acids. CDR1 is SGHAT, CDR2 FQNNGV, per germline. The CDR3 nucleotides read TGTGCCAGCAGCTTATCCATATCACCCCTCCACTTT. This encodes CASSLSISPLHF.

The V gene is TRBV12-3 or TRBV12-4, the J gene TRBJ2-1; D is ambiguous. Trimming stripped 5 bases from V and 6 bases from J, with 8 bases between. The CDR3 runs 12 residues. CDR3 in DNA: TGTGCCAGCAGTCAAGACTCCAATGAGCAGTTCTTC. As protein: CASSQDSNEQFF.

This sequence joins TRBV7-2 and TRBJ1-5; 7 nucleotides match TRBD1. This CDR3 region has 16 residues. Trimming took 3 bases from V and 6 from J; bases not matched to a gene: 11. Germline lookup yields CDR1 SGHTA and CDR2 FQGNSA. CDR3 nucleotides: TGTGCCAGCAGCTTGGGGGGGGACAGAAGAGTTCAGCCCCAGCATTTT. As protein: CASSLGGDRRVQPQHF.

The chain employs TRBV29-1 and TRBJ1-1, with no clear D. The germline V gene has CDR1 SQVTM and CDR2 ANQGSEA. Trimming removed 6 bases at V and 7 bases at J, with 15 bases between. The CDR3 runs 12 residues. The CDR3 here is CSVRSGVGEAFF. Here the CDR3 DNA reads TGCAGCGTGAGGTCTGGGGTCGGTGAAGCTTTCTTT.